The entry that follows covers one T cell receptor beta chain sequence. Its antigen specificity is not known. No per-base quality is available; no much larger clone lies one base away. V and J are trimmed by 4 bases and 5 bases, and the gene matches miss 8 bases of the junction. The germline V gene yields SGHRS for CDR1 and YFSETQ for CDR2. From the cysteine through the phenylalanine, the CDR3 covers 14 amino acids. The retained sequence is limited to the CDR3, 42 bases, with the frame set at the first base. TCRbeta CDR3 regions were amplified from genomic DNA by means of the immunoSEQ Assay, a bias-controlled multiplex PCR. In the original analysis: The number of nucleated cells in each sample was estimated from the amplification of reference gene primers within the assay. To quantify the absolute abundance of each unique TCRbeta CDR3 rearrangement, sequence reads were collapsed and filtered. For each sample, productive Simpson clonality was calculated as the square root of Simpson's diversity index across productive rearrangements. TCRdb retrieved this table from immuneACCESS and kept in-frame rearrangements only. Not all clones are present; in checked studies, unresolved V genes account for under half, and no reason is known for the remainder. The V and J calls and the clone size are those of that table, but D and trimming were determined from the DNA. The sample contains about 190,000 clones, roughly 81% of them found a single time. The ten largest clones capture less than 6.5% of the sample.

This sample is part of a study of blood T cell repertoires in COVID-19 (dated by TCRdb to 2019 to 2021). For context, the study as a whole: Samples covering the acute and convalescent phases of COVID-19 were provided by collaborators in the United States, Italy and Spain. The prospective study material was composed of cDNA or gDNA derived from T cells, B-cell-depleted T cells, or PBMCs. A de-identified subject ID, COVID-19 status, age in years and sex were almost always included in the sample metadata. Where available, HLA class I and class II types were obtained from metadata supplied by the sample provider rather than from assay-based typing. The repertoires were released in a freely available public database intended as a resource for research on the immune response to SARS-CoV-2. Deeply sampled blood TCRbeta repertoires from subjects exposed to, actively infected with, or recovered from COVID-19 were included in the dataset. Samples came from the ongoing ImmuneRACE study (first 160 participants) plus 1,254 subjects from 6 global collaborators. Results the study describes overall, beyond this receptor: The quantity of clinical and demographic metadata differed by source and by participant and was supplied without curation.

Collaborating institutions collected whole blood in K2EDTA tubes following their own protocols. Collaborator samples were shipped for TCRbeta analysis as frozen whole blood, isolated PBMCs, or DNA extracted from either sample type. The sample was peripheral blood. This sequence was found in a woman between 70 and 85 years old with active or convalescent COVID-19. Recombination connected TRBV5-1 to TRBJ2-5; a stretch of 7 junction bases matches TRBD2. The base sequence is TGCGCCAGCAGCACCCGGACTAGATTGGAGACCCAGTACTTC. The translation is CASSTRTRLETQYF.